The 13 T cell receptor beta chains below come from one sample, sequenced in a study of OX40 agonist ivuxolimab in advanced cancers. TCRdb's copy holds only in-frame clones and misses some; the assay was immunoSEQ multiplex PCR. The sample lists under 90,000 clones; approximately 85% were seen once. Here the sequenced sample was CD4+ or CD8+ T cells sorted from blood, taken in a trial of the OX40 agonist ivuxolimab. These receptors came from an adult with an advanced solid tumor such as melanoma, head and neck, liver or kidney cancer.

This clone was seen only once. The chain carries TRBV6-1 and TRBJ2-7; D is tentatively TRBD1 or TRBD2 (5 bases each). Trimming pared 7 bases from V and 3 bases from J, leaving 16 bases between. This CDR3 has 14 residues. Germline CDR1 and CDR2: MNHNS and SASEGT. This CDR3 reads CASTRGDVGYEQYF. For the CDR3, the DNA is TGTGCCAGCACCCGAGGGGACGTAGGCTACGAGCAGTACTTC.

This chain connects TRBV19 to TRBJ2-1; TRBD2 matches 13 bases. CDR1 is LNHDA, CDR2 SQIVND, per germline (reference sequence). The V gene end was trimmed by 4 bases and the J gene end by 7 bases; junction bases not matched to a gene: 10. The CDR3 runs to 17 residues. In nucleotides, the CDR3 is TGTGCCAGTAGTAGGGGGACTAGCGGGACGTTCATAAATGAGCAGTTCTTC. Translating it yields CASSRGTSGTFINEQFF.

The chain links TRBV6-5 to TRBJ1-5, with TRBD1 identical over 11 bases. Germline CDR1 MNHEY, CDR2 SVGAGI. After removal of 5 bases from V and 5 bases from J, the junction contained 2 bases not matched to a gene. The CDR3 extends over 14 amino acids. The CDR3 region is CASSRTGGDQPQHF. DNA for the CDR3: TGTGCCAGCAGTAGGACAGGGGGCGATCAGCCCCAGCATTTT.

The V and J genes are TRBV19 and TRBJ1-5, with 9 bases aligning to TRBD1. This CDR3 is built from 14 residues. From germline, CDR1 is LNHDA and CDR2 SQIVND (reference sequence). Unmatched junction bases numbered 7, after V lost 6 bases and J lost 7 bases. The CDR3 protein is CASSRDRELQPQHF. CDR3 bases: TGTGCCAGTAGCCGGGACAGGGAATTACAGCCCCAGCATTTT.

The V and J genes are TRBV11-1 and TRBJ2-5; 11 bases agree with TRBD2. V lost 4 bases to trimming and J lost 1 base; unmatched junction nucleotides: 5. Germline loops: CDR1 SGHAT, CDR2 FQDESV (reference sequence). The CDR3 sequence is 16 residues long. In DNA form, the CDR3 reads TGTGCCAGCAGCTCCAGACTAGCGGGGCCCCAAGAGACCCAGTACTTC. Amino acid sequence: CASSSRLAGPQETQYF.

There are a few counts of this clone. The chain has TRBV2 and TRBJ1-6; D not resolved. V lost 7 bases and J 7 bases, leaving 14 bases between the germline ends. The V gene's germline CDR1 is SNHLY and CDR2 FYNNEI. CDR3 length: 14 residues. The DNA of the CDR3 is TGTGCCAGCACCGGAACGCAGTCGAATTCACCCCTCCACTTT. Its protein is CASTGTQSNSPLHF.

CDR3 in amino acids: CASNISPGGEETQYF. The CDR3 coding sequence is TGCGCCAGCAACATCTCTCCGGGAGGGGAAGAGACCCAGTACTTC. V is TRBV5-1 and J is TRBJ2-5; 8 nucleotides agree with TRBD2. The CDR3 runs to 15 residues. Germline values: CDR1 SGHRS, CDR2 YFSETQ. V shed 6 bases and J 3 bases; nucleotides not matched to a gene: 10.

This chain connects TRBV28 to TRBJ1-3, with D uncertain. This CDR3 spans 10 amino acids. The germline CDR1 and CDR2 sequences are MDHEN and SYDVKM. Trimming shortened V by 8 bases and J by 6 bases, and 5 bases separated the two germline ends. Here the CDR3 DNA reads TGTGCCAGCGTAAAAAACACCATATATTTT. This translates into CASVKNTIYF.

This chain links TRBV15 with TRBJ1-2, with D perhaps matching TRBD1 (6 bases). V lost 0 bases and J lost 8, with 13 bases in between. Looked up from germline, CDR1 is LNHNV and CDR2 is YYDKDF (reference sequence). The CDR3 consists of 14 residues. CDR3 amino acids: CATSRDPRGGGYTF. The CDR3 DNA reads TGTGCCACCAGCAGAGATCCCCGCGGGGGCGGCTACACCTTC.

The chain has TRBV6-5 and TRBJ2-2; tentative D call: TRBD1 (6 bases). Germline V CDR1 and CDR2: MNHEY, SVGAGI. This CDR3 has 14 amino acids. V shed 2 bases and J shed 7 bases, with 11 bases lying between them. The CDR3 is CASSYVQGDGELFF. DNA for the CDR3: TGTGCCAGCAGTTACGTACAGGGCGACGGGGAGCTGTTTTTT.

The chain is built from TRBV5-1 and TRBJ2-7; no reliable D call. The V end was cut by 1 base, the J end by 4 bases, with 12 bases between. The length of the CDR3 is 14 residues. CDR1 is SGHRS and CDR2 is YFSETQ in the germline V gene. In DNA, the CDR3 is TGCGCCAGCAGCTTGTCGCGCGTAGTTTACGAGCAGTACTTC. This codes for CASSLSRVVYEQYF.

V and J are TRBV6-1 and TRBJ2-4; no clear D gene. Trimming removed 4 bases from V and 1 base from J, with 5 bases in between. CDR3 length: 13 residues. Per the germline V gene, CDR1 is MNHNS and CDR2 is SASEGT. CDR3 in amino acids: CASSGQAKNIQYF. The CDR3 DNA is TGTGCCAGCAGTGGGCAGGCCAAAAACATTCAGTACTTC.

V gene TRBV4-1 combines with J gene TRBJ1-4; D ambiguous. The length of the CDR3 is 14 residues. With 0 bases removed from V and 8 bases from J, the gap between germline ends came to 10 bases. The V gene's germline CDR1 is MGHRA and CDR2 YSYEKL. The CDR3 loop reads CASSQDLRPEKLFF. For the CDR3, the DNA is TGCGCCAGCAGCCAAGATCTTCGTCCGGAAAAACTGTTTTTT.